Listed here are 31 T cell receptor beta chains from one sample, sequenced in a study of early T cells in non-severe SARS-CoV-2 infection. MiXCR was run by TCRdb on the 5' RACE reads, yielding one entry per CDR3 protein. The sample yields 70,000 to 75,000 distinct CDR3 sequences, roughly 12% seen once. Source material: whole blood. Receptors originate from an adult who was a healthcare worker with PCR-confirmed SARS-CoV-2 infection or an uninfected control (not recorded which).

The chain has TRBV5-1 and TRBJ2-3; D gene unclear. This CDR3 is 12 amino acids long. Trimming shortened V by 4 bases and J by 3 bases, and 6 bases separated the two germline ends. Germline-derived CDR1 and CDR2 are SGHRS and YFSETQ. Here the CDR3 reads CASSPETDTQYF. The CDR3 DNA reads TGCGCCAGCAGCCCAGAGACAGATACGCAGTATTTT.

In its sample, this clonotype was seen a few times. The junction shows a germline mismatch at one end, possibly a read error. The genes are TRBV5-5 and TRBJ2-2, with 12 bases matching TRBD2. CDR3 size: 17 residues. The V gene's germline CDR1 is SGHKS and CDR2 YYEKEE (reference sequence). CDR3: CASSLRASGRATRELFF. The CDR3 DNA follows: TGTGCCAGCAGCTTACGTGCTAGCGGGAGGGCCACCCGGGAGCTGTTTTTT.

This chain links TRBV18 with TRBJ2-1; no clear D. The CDR3 has 17 residues. Germline loops: CDR1 KGHSH, CDR2 LQKENI. V was pared by 0 bases and J by 1 base, with 13 bases between. CDR3 DNA sequence: TGTGCCAGCTCACCACCGTCAGGTCAGGAGTCCTACAATGAGCAGTTCTTC. Translating gives CASSPPSGQESYNEQFF.

This chain joins TRBV7-6 and TRBJ2-1; TRBD2 agrees at 14 bases. This CDR3 is 15 amino acids long. With V trimmed by 4 bases and J by 10 bases, 6 bases remained unmatched. The germline CDR1 and CDR2 sequences are SGHVS and FNYEAQ. CDR3 in amino acids: CASSSGLAGAGEQFF. DNA of the CDR3: TGTGCCAGCAGCTCGGGACTAGCGGGAGCCGGGGAGCAGTTCTTC.

The sample holds a few counts of this clonotype. V is TRBV5-1 and J is TRBJ2-5; 7 positions agree with TRBD2. Germline lookup yields CDR1 SGHRS and CDR2 YFSETQ. V dropped 4 bases and J dropped 6; count of bases not matched to a gene: 15. This CDR3 is built from 16 residues. The CDR3 DNA reads as TGCGCCAGCAGCGACCGACCCGGCGGGAGCAGCAAGACCCAGTACTTC. It codes for CASSDRPGGSSKTQYF. The full variable domain, its missing parts supplied by reference TRBV5-1 and TRBJ2-5, is KAGVTQTPRYLIKTRGQQVTLSCSPISGHRSVSWYQQTPGQGLQFLFEYFSETQRNKGNFPGRFSGRQFSNSRSEMNVSTLELGDSALYLCASSDRPGGSSKTQYFGPGTRLLVL.

There are a few counts of this clonotype. This chain connects TRBV2 to TRBJ2-1; no clear D. Trimming took 2 bases from V and 4 from J, leaving 6 bases between them. This CDR3 region has 13 residues. The V gene's germline CDR1 is SNHLY and CDR2 FYNNEI. In DNA, the CDR3 is TGTGCCAGCAGTGAAATACAGTACAATGAGCAGTTCTTC. Protein sequence: CASSEIQYNEQFF.

The chain employs TRBV11-2 and TRBJ2-3; 13 bases align to TRBD2. This CDR3 is built from 19 residues. V lost 1 base and J lost 2; bases outside the gene matches: 9. Germline values: CDR1 SGHAT, CDR2 FQNNGV. CDR3 DNA: TGTGCCAGCAGCTTAGTTCCCCGGACTAGCGGGAGCCCCACAGATACGCAGTATTTT. This gives the protein CASSLVPRTSGSPTDTQYF.

The rearrangement joins TRBV4-1 to TRBJ2-1, with 8 bases fitting TRBD2. Per germline, CDR1 MGHRA and CDR2 YSYEKL. V lost 3 bases to trimming and J lost 5 bases; unmatched junction nucleotides: 3. The CDR3 consists of 14 residues. Here the CDR3 reads CASSQIAGHNEQFF. CDR3 nucleotides: TGCGCCAGCAGCCAGATAGCGGGGCACAATGAGCAGTTCTTC.

The chain employs TRBV4-1 and TRBJ2-6, with D tentatively TRBD2 (5 bases). Trimming shortened V by 0 bases and J by 4 bases, and 13 bases separated the two germline ends. Germline CDR1 reads MGHRA; CDR2 reads YSYEKL. There are 17 residues in the CDR3. CDR3 in amino acids: CASSQDSTLAGANVLTF. The CDR3 nucleotides are TGCGCCAGCAGCCAAGACTCAACATTAGCGGGGGCCAACGTCCTGACTTTC.

This clonotype was counted ten times or more. V usage is TRBV20-1 and J usage is TRBJ1-2, with a weak D call TRBD1 (5 bases). Trimming took 0 bases from V and 4 from J, leaving 9 bases between them. In germline, CDR1 is DFQATT, CDR2 SNEGSKA (reference sequence). There are 13 residues in the CDR3. The CDR3 bases are TGCAGTGCTAGAGAGGCACAGGTCTATGGCTACACCTTC. Its translation is CSAREAQVYGYTF.

This clonotype was seen only a few times. This chain uses TRBV5-6 with TRBJ2-5; D may be TRBD2 (7 bases). Germline V CDR1 and CDR2: SGHDT, YYEEEE. Trimming stripped 4 bases from V and 3 bases from J, with 13 bases between. The CDR3 is 14 amino acids. In DNA, the CDR3 is TGTGCCAGCAGCACAGGGACTAATAAAGAGACCCAGTACTTC. Protein: CASSTGTNKETQYF.

CDR3 sequence: CASSLPVIETQYF. The CDR3 DNA follows: TGTGCCAGCAGCTTACCCGTGATCGAGACCCAGTACTTC. V gene TRBV7-9 combines with J gene TRBJ2-5, with D uncertain. The CDR3 is made up of 13 amino acids. V lost 2 bases and J lost 5, with 9 bases in between. Germline assignment: CDR1 SEHNR and CDR2 FQNEAQ (reference sequence).

This clonotype has more than one count but fewer than ten. The CDR3 DNA is TGTGCCAGCAGTGCGTTTGGACTAGCGGGAACGTTCTTC. It is translated as CASSAFGLAGTFF. The chain is built from TRBV2 and TRBJ2-1; TRBD2 matches at 12 bases. The germline V gene encodes CDR1 SNHLY and CDR2 FYNNEI. This CDR3 contains 13 residues. With V trimmed by 4 bases and J by 15 bases, 7 bases remained unmatched.

Points on this clonotype: This may come from a read error, since a much larger clone is one base off. V gene TRBV9 combines with J gene TRBJ2-6; D may correspond to TRBD1 or TRBD2 (6 bases each). Germline CDR1 is SGDLS and CDR2 is YYNGEE. V was shortened by 4 bases and J by 2 bases, with 19 bases between the two germline ends. This CDR3 spans 18 amino acids. CDR3 sequence reads: CASSPTGGGGTGANVLTF. The CDR3 DNA follows: TGTGCCAGCAGCCCCACCGGGGGCGGCGGGACTGGGGCCAACGTCCTGACTTTC.

This clonotype has just one count. The chain links TRBV29-1 to TRBJ2-7; the D is unclear. The V gene's germline CDR1 is SQVTM and CDR2 ANQGSEA. Between the trimmed V and J ends, which lost 6 bases and 7 bases, there was a span of 13 bases. This CDR3 comprises 11 residues. The chain's CDR3 is CSVETVGEQYF. For the CDR3, the DNA is TGCAGCGTCGAGACCGTGGGGGAGCAGTACTTC.

The table lists this clonotype with many counts. The chain employs TRBV10-1 and TRBJ1-1; D call uncertain. The V end lost 0 bases, the J end lost 4 bases, and 9 bases lay between the germline ends. The CDR3 sequence is 14 residues long. CDR1 is WNHNN, CDR2 SYGVQD, per germline (reference sequence). CDR3 in DNA: TGCGCCAGCAGTGAGTCTATAGGAGGCACTGAAGCTTTCTTT. It translates to CASSESIGGTEAFF.

As concerns this clonotype: The germline gene is not matched at one end of the junction; a read error may be the cause. The chain combines TRBV12-3 or TRBV12-4 with TRBJ2-7; D call uncertain. The CDR3 consists of 11 residues. CDR3 in amino acids: CASSRRNELYF. The CDR3 DNA is TGTGCCAGCAGTCGCCGTAACGAGCTGTACTTC.

This clonotype was seen many times. Written as DNA, the CDR3 is TGTGCCAGCAGCCCCCGCAGGACGCTAATCTACGAGCAGTACTTC. As protein: CASSPRRTLIYEQYF. The rearrangement joins TRBV3-1 to TRBJ2-7; D is ambiguous. CDR1 is LGHDT and CDR2 is YNNKEL in the germline V gene (reference sequence). With 4 bases removed from V and 3 bases from J, the gap between germline ends came to 16 bases. This CDR3 is 15 amino acids long.

This clonotype has ten or more counts. This rearrangement joins TRBV2 to TRBJ2-3; 9 positions agree with TRBD1. This CDR3 has 14 amino acids. V lost 6 bases to trimming and J lost 1 base; unmatched junction nucleotides: 2. Germline assignment: CDR1 SNHLY and CDR2 FYNNEI. CDR3 in DNA: TGTGCCAGCAGCGGGGACAGGGGCACAGATACGCAGTATTTT. Amino acids: CASSGDRGTDTQYF.

In its sample, this clonotype was seen many times. The rearrangement joins TRBV6-6 to TRBJ2-3, with D maybe TRBD1 (6 bases). Germline V gene lookup returns CDR1 MNHNY and CDR2 SVGAGI (reference sequence). Trimming stripped 7 bases from V and 2 bases from J, with 7 bases between. The CDR3 covers 12 residues. The CDR3 region is CASTGATDTQYF. Written as DNA, the CDR3 is TGTGCCAGCACAGGGGCCACAGATACGCAGTATTTT.

The chain employs TRBV5-6 and TRBJ1-1, with D unresolved. Looked up from germline, CDR1 is SGHDT and CDR2 is YYEEEE. V lost 2 bases to trimming and J lost 0 bases, with 8 bases between them. CDR3 length equals 14 residues. The CDR3 loop is CASSFGRMNTEAFF. DNA of the CDR3: TGTGCCAGCAGCTTTGGACGGATGAACACTGAAGCTTTCTTT.

This clonotype occurred many times. V and J are TRBV14 and TRBJ1-1, with 9 positions matching TRBD1. Trimming removed 2 bases from V and 2 bases from J; junction bases left unmatched: 9. This CDR3 spans 17 amino acids. Germline V gene sequence: CDR1 SGHDN, CDR2 FVKESK. DNA of the CDR3: TGTGCCAGCAGCCAAAAAGTCTGGGACAGGGCTAACACTGAAGCTTTCTTT. This gives the protein CASSQKVWDRANTEAFF.

The chain uses TRBV11-2 and TRBJ2-3, with a possible D match to TRBD2 (5 bases). V lost 5 bases and J 8 bases, leaving 17 bases between the germline ends. This CDR3 has 14 amino acids. Germline-derived CDR1 and CDR2 are SGHAT and FQNNGV. The CDR3 region has the DNA TGTGCCAGCAGCCGAAATCGGGGAGTGGCTACGCAGTATTTT. Residues: CASSRNRGVATQYF.

Many counts were recorded for this clonotype. The rearrangement uses TRBV12-3 or TRBV12-4 and TRBJ2-7; no clear D. V was shortened by 2 bases and J by 3 bases, with 5 bases between the two germline ends. The CDR3 has 12 amino acids. CDR3 coding DNA: TGTGCCAGCAGTTTAAATATCTACGAGCAGTACTTC. Amino acid sequence: CASSLNIYEQYF.

The chain uses TRBV4-1 and TRBJ2-2; D remains ambiguous. Per germline, CDR1 MGHRA and CDR2 YSYEKL. Trimming cost V 0 bases and J 4 bases, with 3 bases left between them. The length of the CDR3 is 13 residues. The CDR3 protein is CASSQDFTGELFF. CDR3 DNA: TGCGCCAGCAGCCAAGACTTCACCGGGGAGCTGTTTTTT.

There are a few counts of this clonotype. The chain joins TRBV5-1 to TRBJ2-3; 9 bases line up with TRBD1. Per germline, CDR1 SGHRS and CDR2 YFSETQ. V was clipped by 4 bases and J by 1 base; unmatched bases: 7. The CDR3 totals 16 residues. The CDR3 region has the DNA TGCGCCAGCAGCCCGCAACGGACAGGGGGCACAGATACGCAGTATTTT. Protein sequence: CASSPQRTGGTDTQYF. Using reference TRBV5-1 and TRBJ2-3 for the parts outside the CDR3, the full variable domain is KAGVTQTPRYLIKTRGQQVTLSCSPISGHRSVSWYQQTPGQGLQFLFEYFSETQRNKGNFPGRFSGRQFSNSRSEMNVSTLELGDSALYLCASSPQRTGGTDTQYFGPGTRLTVL.

The CDR3 here is CASSKTGVGEAFF. The CDR3 DNA follows: TGTGCCAGCAGCAAGACAGGGGTTGGTGAAGCTTTCTTT. The V call is TRBV7-3, the J call TRBJ1-1; 8 nucleotides line up with TRBD1. The junction had 6 bases not matched to a gene; V was cut back by 5 bases and J by 7 bases. Looked up from germline, CDR1 is SGHTA and CDR2 is FQGTGA. The CDR3 spans 13 residues.

This clonotype occurred many times. The V and J genes are TRBV7-9 and TRBJ2-7; TRBD1 agrees at 10 bases. CDR1 and CDR2 (germline): SEHNR, FQNEAQ (reference sequence). The V gene end was trimmed by 1 base and the J gene end by 3 bases; junction bases not matched to a gene: 6. The CDR3 has 16 amino acids. As DNA, the CDR3 is TGTGCCAGCAGCTTAGAGGACAGGGGGAGTTTCTACGAGCAGTACTTC. This codes for CASSLEDRGSFYEQYF.

This clonotype was detected many times. This chain connects TRBV11-2 to TRBJ2-5, with D perhaps TRBD1 (5 bases). V shed 5 bases and J shed 5 bases, with 15 bases lying between them. The germline gives CDR1 SGHAT, CDR2 FQNNGV. The CDR3 sequence is 14 residues long. The CDR3, as DNA: TGTGCCAGCAGCCTAGGATACAGGCCGGAGACCCAGTACTTC. As protein: CASSLGYRPETQYF.

This clonotype was counted at least ten times. This sequence joins TRBV7-2 and TRBJ2-3; D is ambiguous. Germline V lookup: CDR1 SGHTA, CDR2 FQGNSA. This CDR3 spans 12 amino acids. V lost 3 bases, J lost 2 bases, and 3 bases lay in between. The DNA of the CDR3 is TGTGCCAGCAGCTTCTACACAGATACGCAGTATTTT. Translating it yields CASSFYTDTQYF.

This clonotype was found a few times. CDR3 DNA sequence: TGTGCCATCAGTGACCCAGCGGGGGGACGGGGAGAGACCCAGTACTTC. Translating it yields CAISDPAGGRGETQYF. J is TRBJ2-5 and V is TRBV10-3; 9 positions agree with TRBD2. V gave up 3 bases and J gave up 4 bases; unmatched junction bases: 9. CDR3 size: 16 residues. In germline, CDR1 is ENHRY, CDR2 SYGVKD.